This TCR beta chain was profiled in a study of identical twins. A universal primer binding site was introduced by template switching. The final cDNA contained unique molecular identifiers. One entry per CDR3 protein results from TCRdb running MiXCR on the 5' RACE reads. The sample contains more than 600,000 distinct CDR3 sequences, about 20% of which appear only once. Germline CDR1 and CDR2: DFQATT and SNEGSKA (reference sequence). V gave up 3 bases and J gave up 5 bases; unmatched junction bases: 6. The CDR3 has 13 residues. The sample holds a few counts of this clonotype. These data also formed part of another study, on T cells expressing NK-cell markers. That investigation notes: In several experiments, sorting was restricted to alpha-beta TCR T cells by an anti-gamma-delta TCR antibody.

Sequenced: PBMCs. The chain links TRBV20-1 to TRBJ2-5; 7 bases agree with TRBD2. This receptor was identified in a woman aged 18-29 years in good health. Here the CDR3 reads CSARTGGRETQYF. CDR3 nucleotides: TGCAGTGCTAGGACGGGGGGTCGGGAGACCCAGTACTTC.